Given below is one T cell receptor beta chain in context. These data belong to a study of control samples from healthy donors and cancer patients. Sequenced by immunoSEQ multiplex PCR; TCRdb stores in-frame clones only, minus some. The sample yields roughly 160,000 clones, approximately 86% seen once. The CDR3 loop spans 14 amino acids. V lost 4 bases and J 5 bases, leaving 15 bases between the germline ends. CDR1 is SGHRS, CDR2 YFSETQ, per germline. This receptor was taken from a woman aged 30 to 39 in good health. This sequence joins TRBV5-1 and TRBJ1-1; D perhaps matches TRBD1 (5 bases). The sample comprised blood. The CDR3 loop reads CASSQDTVKTEAFF. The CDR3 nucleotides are TGCGCCAGCAGCCAGGACACGGTCAAGACTGAAGCTTTCTTT.